The 5 T cell receptor beta chains below were found in one sample sequenced in a study of T cells after yellow fever vaccination. TCRdb fed the 5' RACE reads into MiXCR, producing one record per CDR3 protein. The data show roughly 400,000 distinct CDR3 sequences, around a sixth seen once. Sequenced here: PBMCs, sampled before the yellow fever booster vaccination. The receptors were gathered from a man aged 18 to 35 who received the YFV17D yellow fever vaccine.

The chain recombines TRBV6-5 with TRBJ1-1; possible D gene TRBD1, 6 bases. In germline, CDR1 is MNHEY, CDR2 SVGAGI. The CDR3 is made up of 14 amino acids. Trimming pared 2 bases from V and 3 bases from J, leaving 10 bases between. Written as DNA, the CDR3 is TGTGCCAGCAGTTACAGGGGGACCGACACTGAAGCTTTCTTT. Its protein is CASSYRGTDTEAFF.

The chain uses TRBV6-5 and TRBJ2-7, with 10 bases matching TRBD2. The CDR3 sequence is 14 residues long. Germline trimming cut 7 bases from V and 5 bases from J; bases unmatched to any gene: 8. Germline V gives CDR1 MNHEY, CDR2 SVGAGI. CDR3 residues: CASTSLAGVNEQYF. The CDR3, as DNA: TGTGCCAGCACCTCCCTAGCGGGGGTGAACGAGCAGTACTTC.

A few counts support this clonotype. The rearrangement uses TRBV7-2 and TRBJ2-7; 12 bases line up with TRBD1. Losses at the gene ends were 8 bases for V and 0 bases for J; bases not matched to a gene: 5. The CDR3 totals 15 residues. CDR1 and CDR2 from the germline V gene are SGHTA and FQGNSA. CDR3 sequence: CASGRDRGPSYEQYV. The CDR3 DNA reads as TGTGCCAGCGGAAGGGACAGGGGGCCCTCCTACGAGCAGTACGTC.

This clonotype was found a few times. This sequence joins TRBV21-1 and TRBJ1-2. TRBV21-1 is a pseudogene. CDR3 length: 13 amino acids. CDR3 protein: CASSVRPYSAYTF. CDR3 DNA: TGTGCCAGCAGCGTCCGGCCTTACAGCGCCTACACCTTC.

V gene TRBV24-1 combines with J gene TRBJ2-3; D possibly corresponds to TRBD1 (6 bases). Germline V gives CDR1 KGHDR, CDR2 SFDVKD. This CDR3 comprises 16 residues. Trimming took 4 bases from V and 4 from J, leaving 17 bases between them. Written as DNA, the CDR3 is TGTGCCACCAGTGACCCGGGCGCACAGGGATCAGATACGCAGTATTTT. As protein: CATSDPGAQGSDTQYF.